This TCR beta chain emerged from a study of technical replicates of blood from a few donors. V was pared by 2 bases and J by 4 bases, with 15 bases between. In germline, CDR1 is SGHTS, CDR2 YDEGEE. There are 15 residues in the CDR3. Sequenced by immunoSEQ multiplex PCR; TCRdb stores in-frame clones only, minus some. Of about 75,000 clones listed, around 97% were seen once; the top ten hold around 0.3%. This chain links TRBV5-8 with TRBJ1-1; D not resolved. The sequence was obtained from a human donor in good health. Sequencing input: T cells isolated from PBMCs. This CDR3 is CASSLLGFQVTEAFF. For the CDR3, the DNA is TGTGCCAGCAGCTTATTGGGCTTTCAGGTCACTGAAGCTTTCTTT.